What follows are 23 T cell receptor beta chains derived from one specimen sequenced in a study of blood T cells in healthy people across ages. A second about 7 to 12 cycle PCR used barcoded and J-beta primers. TCRdb passed the 5' RACE reads through MiXCR, listing each CDR3 protein once. The sample carries a few hundred thousand distinct CDR3 sequences, over 25% recorded once. This same sample was also taken into another study, of T cells of mothers and their children.

Specimen: blood. These TCRs come from a boy under 10 years old in good health.

This clonotype was recorded once. CDR3 sequence (DNA): TGCGCCAGCAGCTTCGGGGGGCTGGTTGTGTATGAGCAGTTCTTC. Amino acids: CASSFGGLVVYEQFF. This rearrangement joins TRBV5-1 to TRBJ2-1, with D possibly matching TRBD2 (7 bases). V lost 2 bases, J lost 8 bases, and 17 bases lay in between. Germline CDR1 SGHRS, CDR2 YFSETQ. The CDR3 sequence is 15 residues long.

The sample holds many counts of this clonotype. The chain carries TRBV5-5 and TRBJ2-6; D not certain. The CDR3 is made up of 15 amino acids. Trimming stripped 3 bases from V and 3 bases from J, with 10 bases between. Per germline, CDR1 SGHKS and CDR2 YYEKEE (reference sequence). The CDR3 nucleotides read TGTGCCAGCAGCTCCTCTGGGTATGGGGCCAACGTCCTGACTTTC. It specifies CASSSSGYGANVLTF. The full variable domain, completed using reference TRBV5-5 and TRBJ2-6, is DAGVTQSPTHLIKTRGQQVTLRCSPISGHKSVSWYQQVLGQGPQFIFQYYEKEERGRGNFPDRFSARQFPNYSSELNVNALLLGDSALYLCASSSSGYGANVLTFGAGSRLTVL.

V and J are TRBV4-3 and TRBJ2-5, with D maybe TRBD1 (6 bases). Germline-derived CDR1 and CDR2 are LGHNA and YSLEER. CDR3 length: 15 residues. Trimming stripped 0 bases from V and 11 bases from J, with 19 bases between. This CDR3 reads CASSQDSGVISEQYF. In DNA form, the CDR3 reads TGCGCCAGCAGCCAAGACTCAGGGGTAATTTCGGAGCAGTACTTC.

This clonotype was picked up a small number of times. The chain combines TRBV5-1 with TRBJ2-5; D unclear. CDR3 length: 13 amino acids. The germline V gene encodes CDR1 SGHRS and CDR2 YFSETQ. Trimming left V 6 bases short and J 4 bases short, with 13 bases between. As DNA, the CDR3 is TGCGCCAGCAAGACCCCTGTGGGAGAGACCCAGTACTTC. It specifies CASKTPVGETQYF. Full variable domain (remainder filled in from reference TRBV5-1 and TRBJ2-5): KAGVTQTPRYLIKTRGQQVTLSCSPISGHRSVSWYQQTPGQGLQFLFEYFSETQRNKGNFPGRFSGRQFSNSRSEMNVSTLELGDSALYLCASKTPVGETQYFGPGTRLLVL.

The chain carries TRBV23-1 and TRBJ2-2, with 7 positions matching TRBD1. TRBV23-1 is identified as an open reading frame with a role that is uncertain. The CDR3 contains 17 residues. The V segment lost 0 bases and the J segment 3 bases; nucleotides outside the gene matches: 7. In DNA form, the CDR3 reads TGCGCCAGCAGTCAATCGGGTCCCGGGACAGACACCGGGGAGCTGTTTTTT. It translates to CASSQSGPGTDTGELFF.

This clonotype came up many times. The V gene is TRBV5-1, the J gene TRBJ2-7; 9 bases map to TRBD2. With 3 bases clipped from V and 4 bases from J, the junction kept 8 bases outside the gene matches. Germline CDR1 reads SGHRS; CDR2 reads YFSETQ. The CDR3 loop spans 15 amino acids. CDR3 amino acids: CASSYSGSGAYEQYF. CDR3 coding DNA: TGCGCCAGCAGCTATAGCGGGAGCGGCGCTTACGAGCAGTACTTC. The variable domain in full, with the rest retrieved from reference TRBV5-1 and TRBJ2-7, is KAGVTQTPRYLIKTRGQQVTLSCSPISGHRSVSWYQQTPGQGLQFLFEYFSETQRNKGNFPGRFSGRQFSNSRSEMNVSTLELGDSALYLCASSYSGSGAYEQYFGPGTRLTVT.

The chain uses TRBV5-1 and TRBJ1-1, with 9 bases that match TRBD1. V shed 3 bases and J 14 bases; nucleotides not matched to a gene: 5. CDR3 size: 11 residues. CDR1 and CDR2 (germline): SGHRS, YFSETQ. CDR3 region: CASSSGTGRFF. In DNA, the CDR3 is TGCGCCAGCAGCTCCGGGACAGGGAGATTCTTT.

The rearrangement links TRBV7-2 to TRBJ2-7, with D possibly TRBD1 on 6 matching bases. This CDR3 has 14 amino acids. Germline CDR1 is SGHTA and CDR2 is FQGNSA. Trimming removed 3 bases at V and 3 bases at J, with 12 bases between. CDR3 in DNA: TGTGCCAGCAGCTTGCAGGGGCTCCTCTACGAGCAGTACTTC. It translates to CASSLQGLLYEQYF.

This chain connects TRBV7-8 to TRBJ1-6; the D is unclear. From germline, CDR1 is SGHVS and CDR2 FQNEAQ. The length of the CDR3 is 14 residues. V was pared by 3 bases and J by 4 bases, with 7 bases between. CDR3 DNA sequence: TGTGCCAGCAGCTTGAACAGTTATAATTCACCCCTCCACTTT. Protein sequence: CASSLNSYNSPLHF. Full variable domain (remainder filled in from reference TRBV7-8 and TRBJ1-6): GAGVSQSPRYKVAKRGQDVALRCDPISGHVSLFWYQQALGQGPEFLTYFQNEAQLDKSGLPSDRFFAERPEGSVSTLKIQRTQQEDSAVYLCASSLNSYNSPLHFGNGTRLTVT.

This clonotype was found a few times. This chain connects TRBV25-1 to TRBJ2-5; 9 nucleotides line up with TRBD2. Germline CDR1 is MGHDK and CDR2 is SYGVNS. The V segment lost 2 bases and the J segment 4 bases; nucleotides outside the gene matches: 17. The CDR3 has 19 residues. The CDR3 loop is CASSEPFGASGMVAETQYF. The CDR3 nucleotides are TGTGCCAGCAGTGAACCATTCGGGGCTAGCGGGATGGTAGCAGAGACCCAGTACTTC.

The chain couples TRBV5-1 to TRBJ2-1, with 8 bases identical to TRBD2. The CDR3 runs 15 residues. CDR1 is SGHRS and CDR2 is YFSETQ in the germline V gene. The J segment lost 8 bases and the V segment lost 0 bases, leaving 7 bases of the junction unmatched. In nucleotides, the CDR3 is TGCGCCAGCAGCTTGGAACCCGGGGGGGCGGATGAGCAGTTCTTC. Translated: CASSLEPGGADEQFF.

The genes are TRBV27 and TRBJ2-7, with D perhaps TRBD1 (5 bases). This CDR3 region has 14 residues. Germline values: CDR1 MNHEY, CDR2 SMNVEV (reference sequence). Trimming removed 3 bases from V and 2 bases from J, with 11 bases in between. The CDR3 DNA reads as TGTGCCAGCAGTTTGACAGAGCTAGCCTACGAGCAGTACTTC. Its protein product is CASSLTELAYEQYF.

The chain employs TRBV7-2 and TRBJ2-5, with D possibly matching TRBD1 (5 bases). CDR1 and CDR2 (germline): SGHTA, FQGNSA. Trimming removed 3 bases at V and 4 bases at J, with 15 bases between. This CDR3 has 15 residues. Written as DNA, the CDR3 is TGTGCCAGCAGCTTTCCAGGGTCGATGGTAGAGACCCAGTACTTC. This gives the protein CASSFPGSMVETQYF.

Points on this clonotype: Germline is not matched at one junction end, which may reflect a read error. The gene calls are TRBV2 and TRBJ1-1, with D possibly TRBD1 on 5 matching bases. Germline V gene data show CDR1 as SNHLY and CDR2 as FYNNEI. The length of the CDR3 is 14 residues. This CDR3 reads CASTESWGSTEAFF. In DNA, the CDR3 is TGTGCCAGCACTGAATCTTGGGGGAGCACTGAAGCTTTCTTT.

The chain couples TRBV29-1 to TRBJ2-5, with D perhaps matching TRBD1 (5 bases). The J call may be incorrect, as the DNA end agrees better with TRBJ2-1. There are 13 residues in the CDR3. Germline assignment: CDR1 SQVTM and CDR2 ANQGSEA. The DNA of the CDR3 is TGCAGCGTTGGTCGACAGACTTACAATGAGCAGTTCTTC. The encoded protein is CSVGRQTYNEQFF.

This chain links TRBV5-1 with TRBJ2-1; 12 bases align to TRBD1. The CDR3 spans 18 residues. In germline, CDR1 is SGHRS, CDR2 YFSETQ. With 3 bases clipped from V and 4 bases from J, the junction kept 11 bases outside the gene matches. CDR3 sequence: CASSSGQGAAGFYNEQFF. The CDR3 nucleotides read TGCGCCAGCAGCTCGGGACAGGGGGCCGCGGGGTTTTACAATGAGCAGTTCTTC.

The J gene is TRBJ1-5, the V gene TRBV13, with D uncertain. The length of the CDR3 is 12 residues. Germline V gene lookup returns CDR1 PRHDT and CDR2 FYEKMQ (reference sequence). Trimming took 3 bases from V and 3 from J, leaving 3 bases between them. The CDR3 DNA follows: TGTGCCAGCAGCTTTGCCAATCAGCCCCAGCATTTT. This gives the protein CASSFANQPQHF. Supplemented by reference TRBV13 and TRBJ1-5, the full variable domain reads AAGVIQSPRHLIKEKRETATLKCYPIPRHDTVYWYQQGPGQDPQFLISFYEKMQSDKGSIPDRFSAQQFSDYHSELNMSSLELGDSALYFCASSFANQPQHFGDGTRLSIL.

This clonotype has more than one count but fewer than ten. The chain couples TRBV7-6 to TRBJ1-2; no reliable D call. V lost 4 bases, J lost 7 bases, and 16 bases lay in between. Germline V lookup: CDR1 SGHVS, CDR2 FNYEAQ. This CDR3 is 14 amino acids long. Here the CDR3 reads CASSSLSAEAGYTF. As DNA, the CDR3 is TGTGCCAGCAGCTCCCTTTCCGCGGAAGCTGGCTACACCTTC.

V usage is TRBV6-2 or TRBV6-3 and J usage is TRBJ2-2; TRBD1 agrees at 8 bases. V trimming: 7 bases; J trimming: 8 bases; junction bases outside the gene matches: 9. Germline CDR1 and CDR2: MNHEY and SVGEGT. This CDR3 region has 14 residues. CDR3 residues: CASNRGSRMGELFF. Written as DNA, the CDR3 is TGTGCCAGCAACAGGGGGTCCCGCATGGGGGAGCTGTTTTTT.

The chain combines TRBV29-1 with TRBJ2-7; perhaps TRBD2 as D (6 bases). V lost 6 bases and J 3 bases, leaving 9 bases between the germline ends. This CDR3 is 11 amino acids long. From germline, CDR1 is SQVTM and CDR2 ANQGSEA. CDR3 sequence reads: CSVDGGYEQYF. The CDR3 DNA sequence: TGCAGCGTGGACGGGGGCTACGAGCAGTACTTC.

The rearrangement uses TRBV7-7 and TRBJ2-7; tentatively, D is TRBD2 (6 bases). CDR3 size: 15 residues. CDR1 and CDR2 from the germline V gene are SSHAT and FNYEAQ (reference sequence). V was shortened by 6 bases and J by 0 bases, with 15 bases between the two germline ends. The CDR3 DNA is TGTGCCAGCAGGCTCCCGGGAGCGGTCTCCTACGAGCAGTACTTC. This translates into CASRLPGAVSYEQYF.

With regard to this clonotype: One junction end disagrees with the germline gene, perhaps due to a read error. This chain connects TRBV6-5 to TRBJ2-1; possibly TRBD2 for D (5 bases). The CDR3 consists of 16 residues. CDR1 MNHEY and CDR2 SVGAGI come from the germline V gene. CDR3 in amino acids: CASSSGLKSSYNKQFF. The CDR3 nucleotides read TGTGCCAGCAGTTCCGGACTGAAAAGCTCCTACAATAAGCAGTTCTTC.

The CDR3 spells CASSPHEAGGGRETQYF. The CDR3 coding sequence is TGCGCCAGCAGCCCTCATGAAGCGGGAGGAGGGAGAGAGACCCAGTACTTC. This chain uses TRBV4-3 with TRBJ2-5, with 9 bases matching TRBD2. The CDR3 sequence is 17 residues long. CDR1 and CDR2 (germline): LGHNA, YSLEER. The junction had 13 bases not matched to a gene; V was cut back by 4 bases and J by 4 bases.